This T cell receptor beta chain came from a study of T cell responses to AZD1222 COVID-19 vaccine. Produced via immunoSEQ multiplex PCR; TCRdb's table is partial and in-frame only. Of about 120,000 clones listed, 90% are singletons. The CDR3 is made up of 16 amino acids. The ends lost 3 bases at V and 6 bases at J; junction bases unmatched: 8. Germline values: CDR1 SEHNR, CDR2 FQNEAQ (reference sequence). Concerning this clone itself: Its antigen is undetermined.

Points from the study as a whole: It should be noted that donors were predominantly white British and more often female, and clonal diversity was possibly underestimated. Spike-specific TCR breadth and depth went up after people got two AZD1222 doses. All repertoire sampling was performed exclusively after the peak T cell response. Spike was spanned by vaccine-associated CD4 TCRs, which were dominant at 160-218 and 743-854.

The chain combines TRBV7-9 with TRBJ1-4; 9 bases are shared with TRBD1. The TCR sequence derives from an adult who received the MenACWY meningococcal vaccine as a control. The sequenced sample was peripheral blood, obtained 28 days after the second dose of the MenACWY control vaccine. CDR3 residues: CASSLGQGGTDEKLFF. CDR3 nucleotide sequence: TGTGCCAGCAGCTTGGGACAGGGTGGAACCGATGAAAAACTGTTTTTT.